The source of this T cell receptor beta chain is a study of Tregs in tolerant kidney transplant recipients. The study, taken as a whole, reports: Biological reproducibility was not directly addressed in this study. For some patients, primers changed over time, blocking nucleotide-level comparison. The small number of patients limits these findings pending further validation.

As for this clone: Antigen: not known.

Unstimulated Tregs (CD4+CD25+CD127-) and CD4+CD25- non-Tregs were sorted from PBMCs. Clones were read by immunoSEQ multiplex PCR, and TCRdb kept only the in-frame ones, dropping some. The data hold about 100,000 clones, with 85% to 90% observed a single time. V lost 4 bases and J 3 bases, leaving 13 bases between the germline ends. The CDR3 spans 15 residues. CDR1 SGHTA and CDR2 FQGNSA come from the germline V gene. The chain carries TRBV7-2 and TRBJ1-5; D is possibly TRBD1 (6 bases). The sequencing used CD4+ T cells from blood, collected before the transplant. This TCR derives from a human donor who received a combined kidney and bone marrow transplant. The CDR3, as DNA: TGTGCCAGCAGCTCCTCAGGGGCCCTCAATCAGCCCCAGCATTTT. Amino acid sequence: CASSSSGALNQPQHF.